Listed below are T cell receptor beta chains from one sample, sequenced in a study of HIV-infected children after antiretroviral therapy interruption. TCRdb re-called the 3' RACE reads with MiXCR, one entry per CDR3 protein. Counted here are approximately 15,000 distinct CDR3 sequences, about 3.6% occurring once; the ten biggest clones make up around 34%. The source was CD45RO+ CD8+ T cells from PBMCs, pooled from several time points, collected from a donor given antiretroviral therapy, either interrupted or continuous. These receptors originate from a pool of human donors with HIV. Each CDR3 is given with its conserved first and last residue. D genes are given only for firm matches. Clone size is shown for a subset of rows, as once, few, many or a class of expanded clone.

J gene | CDR3 length | clone size | D gene | V gene | CDR3 protein | CDR3 DNA
TRBJ1-1 | 15 | many | . | TRBV25-1 | CASSDTAEGDTEAFF | TGTGCCAGCAGTGATACGGCCGAGGGGGACACTGAAGCTTTCTTT
TRBJ2-1 | 18 | many | . | TRBV6-1 | CASAQGFGGKYSYNEQFF | TGTGCCAGCGCGCAGGGGTTCGGAGGAAAATACTCCTACAATGAGCAGTTCTTC
TRBJ1-1 | 14 | many | TRBD1 | TRBV6-5 | CASSFGTGGTEAFF | TGTGCCAGCAGTTTTGGGACAGGGGGCACTGAAGCTTTCTTT
TRBJ2-7 | 14 | many | . | TRBV28 | CASSSKGGTDEQYF | TGTGCCAGCAGTTCGAAGGGGGGGACCGACGAGCAGTACTTC
TRBJ2-3 | 14 | many | TRBD2 | TRBV6-4 | CASSSGGGTDTQYF | TGTGCCAGCAGTAGCGGGGGGGGCACAGATACGCAGTATTTT
TRBJ2-7 | 12 | medium-sized | . | TRBV2 | CASRGISYEQYF | TGTGCCAGCAGGGGTATCTCTTACGAGCAGTACTTC
TRBJ1-2 | 16 | many | TRBD1 | TRBV10-3 | CAISEWGQAANYGYTF | TGTGCCATCAGTGAGTGGGGACAGGCCGCTAACTATGGCTACACCTTC
TRBJ2-3 | 16 | many | TRBD2 | TRBV6-4 | CASSDGTSGGTDTQYF | TGTGCCAGCAGTGACGGGACTAGCGGGGGCACAGATACGCAGTATTTT
TRBJ2-2 | 14 | many | . | TRBV5-6 | CASSLGSNTGELFF | TGTGCCAGCAGCTTGGGCTCCAACACCGGGGAGCTGTTTTTT
TRBJ1-1 | 12 | medium-sized | . | TRBV12-3/TRBV12-4 | CASSFGNTEAFF | TGTGCCAGCAGTTTTGGTAACACTGAAGCTTTCTTT
TRBJ2-3 | 13 | few | TRBD2 | TRBV24-1 | CASGLAGADTQYF | TGTGCCAGCGGACTAGCGGGGGCAGATACGCAGTATTTT
TRBJ2-5 | 17 | many | TRBD2 | TRBV28 | CASSLWGSGGLKETQYF | TGTGCCAGCAGTTTATGGGGTAGCGGGGGCCTCAAAGAGACCCAGTACTTC
TRBJ2-2 | 15 | many | . | TRBV27 | CASSTRTANTGELFF | TGTGCCAGCAGTACCCGGACGGCGAACACCGGGGAGCTGTTTTTT
TRBJ1-6 | 14 | many | TRBD1 | TRBV4-1 | CASSPTGDRGSLHF | TGCGCCAGCAGCCCCACGGGCGACAGGGGATCCCTCCACTTT
TRBJ1-1 | 14 | many | TRBD1 | TRBV27 | CASTYSFGTGEAFF | TGTGCCAGCACCTATTCTTTTGGGACAGGCGAAGCTTTCTTT
TRBJ2-1 | 15 | few | . | TRBV11-2 | CASSPDPSSYNEQFF | TGTGCCAGCAGCCCCGATCCAAGCTCCTACAATGAGCAGTTCTTC
TRBJ1-1 | 15 | many | . | TRBV27 | CASSPNLGMNTEAFF | TGTGCCAGCAGTCCCAACCTGGGCATGAACACTGAAGCTTTCTTT
TRBJ1-5 | 14 | few | . | TRBV6-1 | CASLKGISNQPQHF | TGTGCCAGCTTGAAAGGGATCAGCAATCAGCCCCAGCATTTT
TRBJ1-1 | 16 | many | . | TRBV19 | CASSIASVGANTEAFF | TGTGCCAGTAGTATAGCGTCGGTAGGAGCGAACACTGAAGCTTTCTTT
TRBJ2-5 | 15 | many | TRBD1 | TRBV2 | CASKDRGFAQETQYF | TGTGCCAGCAAGGACAGGGGATTTGCGCAGGAGACCCAGTACTTC
TRBJ1-1 | 17 | many | . | TRBV6-1 | CASSGPRYHRQDTEAFF | TGTGCCAGCAGTGGTCCTCGATACCACCGACAAGACACTGAAGCTTTCTTT
TRBJ1-2 | 14 | few | . | TRBV20-1 | CSARDFTQDYGYTF | TGCAGTGCTAGAGATTTTACACAGGACTATGGCTACACCTTC
TRBJ1-1 | 15 | many | TRBD1 | TRBV7-3 | CASSPRQGARTEAFF | TGTGCCAGCAGCCCCCGTCAGGGGGCAAGAACTGAAGCTTTCTTT
TRBJ2-1 | 16 | few | TRBD1 | TRBV4-2 | CASSQHHRGLHNEQFF | TGTGCCAGCAGCCAACACCACAGGGGGCTTCACAATGAGCAGTTCTTC
TRBJ2-7 | 14 | medium-sized | . | TRBV27 | CASSLAASRNEQYF | TGTGCCAGCAGTTTGGCGGCATCACGCAACGAGCAGTACTTC
TRBJ1-6 | 14 | many | TRBD1 | TRBV6-1 | CASSEGQGASPLHF | TGTGCCAGCAGTGAAGGACAGGGGGCTTCACCCCTCCACTTT
TRBJ2-3 | 18 | few | . | TRBV7-3 | CASSLDPPQGWSTDTQYF | TGTGCCAGCAGCCTCGACCCTCCCCAAGGCTGGAGCACAGATACGCAGTATTTT
TRBJ1-6 | 14 | many | . | TRBV25-1 | CASTPAGDAAPLHF | TGTGCCAGCACCCCGGCAGGTGACGCGGCACCCCTCCACTTT
TRBJ2-6 | 14 | few | . | TRBV5-1 | CASSLVSGANVLTF | TGCGCCAGCAGCTTGGTGTCTGGGGCCAACGTCCTGACTTTC
TRBJ2-3 | 17 | many | TRBD2 | TRBV15 | CATSRDQAGGLTDTQYF | TGTGCCACCAGCAGAGATCAAGCGGGGGGCCTCACAGATACGCAGTATTTT
TRBJ2-3 | 19 | many | TRBD2 | TRBV27 | CASTQPPPSGVVRTDTQYF | TGTGCCAGCACTCAACCCCCCCCTAGCGGGGTGGTAAGAACAGATACGCAGTATTTT
TRBJ2-6 | 15 | . | . | TRBV5-6 | CASSFGYSGANVLTF | TGTGCCAGCAGCTTCGGCTACTCTGGGGCCAACGTCCTGACTTTC
TRBJ1-1 | 17 | many | TRBD1 | TRBV20-1 | CSARDLGSGTVNTEAFF | TGCAGTGCTAGAGATCTGGGGTCCGGGACAGTGAACACTGAAGCTTTCTTT
TRBJ2-5 | 12 | few | . | TRBV27 | CASSSGEETQYF | TGTGCCAGCAGTTCGGGGGAGGAGACCCAGTACTTC
TRBJ1-6 | 21 | many | TRBD1 | TRBV20-1 | CSARAGKGQGDFSLYNSPLHF | TGCAGTGCTAGAGCGGGGAAAGGACAGGGGGATTTCTCACTTTATAATTCACCCCTCCACTTT
TRBJ1-6 | 17 | . | . | TRBV7-2 | CASSLSYDSSYNSPLHF | TGTGCCAGCAGCCTTTCCTACGACAGCTCCTATAATTCACCCCTCCACTTT
TRBJ2-2 | 15 | many | . | TRBV4-1 | CASSQFSLNTGELFF | TGCGCCAGCAGCCAGTTTAGCCTGAACACCGGGGAGCTGTTTTTT
TRBJ1-1 | 14 | many | . | TRBV11-2 | CASSPILRDTEAFF | TGTGCCAGCAGCCCCATCCTAAGGGACACTGAAGCTTTCTTT
TRBJ2-3 | 17 | many | TRBD2 | TRBV4-2 | CASSQGASSGATDTQYF | TGTGCCAGCAGCCAAGGGGCATCTAGCGGGGCAACAGATACGCAGTATTTT
TRBJ1-5 | 16 | medium-sized | . | TRBV27 | CASSLSFFLGGQPQHF | TGTGCCAGCAGTTTATCGTTTTTCTTGGGCGGTCAGCCCCAGCATTTT
TRBJ2-6 | 13 | many | . | TRBV10-3 | CAIKHSGANVLTF | TGTGCCATCAAGCATTCTGGGGCCAACGTCCTGACTTTC
TRBJ2-2 | 18 | many | . | TRBV4-3 | CASSQDWRGPTNTGELFF | TGCGCCAGCAGCCAAGATTGGAGGGGGCCCACGAACACCGGGGAGCTGTTTTTT
TRBJ2-1 | 15 | many | TRBD1 | TRBV4-1 | CASSQGDRALNEQFF | TGCGCCAGCAGCCAGGGGGACAGGGCGCTCAATGAGCAGTTCTTC
TRBJ2-7 | 15 | many | . | TRBV7-8 | CASSLVRGGTYEQYF | TGTGCCAGCAGCTTAGTACGAGGGGGAACCTACGAGCAGTACTTC
TRBJ2-7 | 14 | many | . | TRBV19 | CASSPLGISYEQYF | TGTGCCAGTAGTCCCTTGGGGATCTCCTACGAGCAGTACTTC